The sequence of this T cell receptor (beta chain) was determined in a study of OX40 agonist ivuxolimab in advanced cancers. Across the study: Dose-escalation patients suffered from hepatocellular carcinoma, melanoma, renal cell or head and neck cancer. Findings and limits, study-wide: CD4+ T cells averaged fewer expanded clones than CD8+ T cells.

On this clone itself: The antigen remains undetermined.

Generated by immunoSEQ multiplex PCR, the TCRdb table keeps only in-frame clones and is missing some. The table includes around 67,000 clones, roughly nine tenths detected once. Trimming took off 4 bases at V and 3 bases at J, with 9 bases between the two ends. CDR3 length: 13 amino acids. CDR1 and CDR2 from the germline V gene are MNHEY and SVGAGI. Patients were excluded for autoimmune disease history or systemic immunosuppression. The chain employs TRBV6-5 and TRBJ1-1; D is ambiguous. Sample: CD4+ or CD8+ T cells sorted from blood, taken in a trial of the OX40 agonist ivuxolimab. This clonotype was obtained from an adult with an advanced solid tumor such as melanoma, head and neck, liver or kidney cancer. The CDR3 loop reads CASSLGSDTEAFF. The CDR3, as DNA: TGTGCCAGCAGTTTAGGCAGCGACACTGAAGCTTTCTTT.